This is a list of T cell receptor beta chains from one sample in a study of OX40 agonist ivuxolimab in advanced cancers. Method: immunoSEQ multiplex PCR; TCRdb's copy keeps in-frame clones and lacks some. The sample holds tens of thousands of clones, about 86% seen once. The source was CD4+ or CD8+ T cells sorted from blood, collected in a trial of the OX40 agonist ivuxolimab. Receptor source: an adult with an advanced solid tumor such as melanoma, head and neck, liver or kidney cancer. Both conserved end residues are part of each CDR3. Fields, in order: V gene, CDR3 length, CDR3 protein.

TRBV9 18 CASSVATGAPVRTDTQYF
TRBV7-9 15 CASSYSGQGRSEQYF
TRBV21-1 16 CASSKEPGPRNQPQHF
TRBV27 12 CASSDFQETQYF
TRBV6-5 14 CASSPYHSNQPQHF
TRBV11-3 17 CASSIIGRTGKHYEQYF
TRBV18 16 CASSKRTGEGNQPQHF
TRBV7-2 13 CASSTSQGQPQHF
TRBV4-3 16 CASSQRGQGFTDTQYF
TRBV5-1 12 CASTGGYNEQFF
TRBV4-3 16 CASSQDYGSPNQPQHF
TRBV15 12 CATSRDYRDSFF
TRBV9 16 CASSSSGRPLDGELFF
TRBV27 14 CASSLWSGSDEQYF
TRBV11-2 14 CASSFIAGVPPLHF
TRBV6-5 15 CASSYSTGSWDGYTF
TRBV19 15 CASSGGSSPGPTQYF
TRBV28 15 CASSQETGVNQPQHF
TRBV5-1 13 CASSLQGGYGYTF
TRBV9 13 CASSVGGTGKLFF
TRBV18 13 CASSQDRTGTIYF
TRBV5-8 14 CASSFGVITGELFF
TRBV4-2 14 CASSQERSGYEQFF
TRBV5-1 19 CASSFGQGILLASTDTQYF
TRBV19 14 CATRGIGREETQYF
TRBV15 16 CATSRGGTVTNYGYTF
TRBV6-6 13 CASASSVDQPQHF
TRBV18 14 CASSPASLDTEAFF
TRBV14 18 CASSQLRQGLLMNTEAFF
TRBV12-5 12 CASAPRENTIYF
TRBV7-3 18 CASSSPPGGSSNTGELFF
TRBV9 17 CASSLEGLARITDTQYF
TRBV29-1 12 CSVRQGDYGYTF
TRBV5-1 14 CASSPWISEITQYF
TRBV29-1 14 CSVGRTTNSYEQYF
TRBV5-1 15 CASSFQGSSYNEQFF
TRBV5-6 13 CASSSGLNYEQYF
TRBV11-3 13 CASSSPSYNEQFF
TRBV7-2 13 CASNSGVNTEAFF
TRBV10-3 15 CAISETGTGIGEAFF
TRBV10-3 15 CAISGLLGRTGELFF
TRBV5-8 15 CASSSRDALRNGYTF
TRBV10-3 13 CAMKGQANYGYTF
TRBV11-2 13 CASSLVGGGGYTF
TRBV12-5 12 CASGLNRDTQYF
TRBV9 15 CASSPRRAGNNEQFF
TRBV5-8 15 CASSSRSGVRETQYF
TRBV4-2 15 CASSQEYREIPRYTF
TRBV19 15 CASSDAFATNEKLFF
TRBV4-1 14 CASSSVTGGVGYTF
TRBV9 15 CASSVVNRRNTEAFF
TRBV7-3 13 CASSSGVPNEQFF
TRBV11-3 12 CASSKDSTTGFF
TRBV7-3 15 CASSPRVAGNNEQFF
TRBV6-5 13 CASKRVEGNEQYF